Sequencing of this TCR beta chain was carried out in a study of blood T cell repertoires in COVID-19. On the study more broadly: Collection of acute and convalescent COVID-19 samples took place in the United States, Italy and Spain. T cells, B-cell-depleted T cells, or PBMCs provided the cDNA or gDNA that served as material.

Study processing details: Estimated nucleated cell counts came from reference gene primer amplification. The method was immunoSEQ multiplex PCR; TCRdb's version includes in-frame clones alone and lacks a portion of them. That table furnishes V, J and clone size, whereas the DNA furnished D and trimming. The sample lists about 66,000 clones, 89% occurring once. This CDR3 contains 15 residues. Germline V CDR1 and CDR2: LNHDA, SQIVND (reference sequence). The J segment lost 5 bases and the V segment lost 3 bases, leaving 5 bases of the junction unmatched. The chain recombines TRBV19 with TRBJ1-5; 9 bases are shared with TRBD1. Specimen: peripheral blood. The sequence was obtained from a man between 60 and 70 years old with acute or convalescent COVID-19. The CDR3 reads CASSIGTGRDQPQHF. CDR3 DNA sequence: TGTGCCAGTAGTATCGGGACAGGGAGGGATCAGCCCCAGCATTTT. The entire variable domain, with the rest obtained from reference TRBV19 and TRBJ1-5, is as follows: DGGITQSPKYLFRKEGQNVTLSCEQNLNHDAMYWYRQDPGQGLRLIYYSQIVNDFQKGDIAEGYSVSREKKESFPLTVTSAQKNPTAFYLCASSIGTGRDQPQHFGDGTRLSIL.